This TCR beta chain is from a study of graft-versus-host responses after intestinal transplantation. Profiling relied on immunoSEQ multiplex PCR, and the TCRdb table lists in-frame clones only, not all of them. The data contain over 90,000 clones, 75% to 95% of them singletons. The CDR3 contains 14 residues. Per germline, CDR1 SGDLS and CDR2 YYNGEE. The V gene lost 0 bases and the J gene lost 4 bases, with 9 bases spanning the gap. As concerns this clone: Its antigen is still unknown.

The sample was unstimulated CD8+ T cells sorted from spleen or lymph node cells, taken before intestinal transplant. This TCR came from a human donor who received an intestinal transplant. The rearrangement links TRBV9 to TRBJ2-3; D might be TRBD2 (5 bases). The CDR3 DNA is TGTGCCAGCAGCGTAGGGGTGGGAGCAGATACGCAGTATTTT. It is translated as CASSVGVGADTQYF.